The TCR beta chain under discussion was sequenced for a study of PD-L1 blockade in urothelial cancer. Across the study: Atezolizumab 1,200 mg was given intravenously every 3 weeks, starting 2014.

This CDR3 is built from 15 residues. Per the germline V gene, CDR1 is SGDLS and CDR2 is YYNGEE. V dropped 2 bases and J dropped 8; count of bases not matched to a gene: 6. Time point given: peripheral blood 6 weeks after treatment start. TCRdb's table, derived via immunoSEQ multiplex PCR, lists solely in-frame clones and lacks some. The sample contains around 110,000 clones, 85% to 90% of which appear only once. Here the sequenced sample was PBMCs, taken around atezolizumab (anti-PD-L1) treatment. The source is a man between 60 and 75 years old with urothelial cancer. This chain joins TRBV9 and TRBJ2-1; 11 bases are shared with TRBD2. The CDR3 coding sequence is TGTGCCAGCAGCGTTACTAGCGGGAGTCTCCATGAGCAGTTCTTC. Residues: CASSVTSGSLHEQFF.